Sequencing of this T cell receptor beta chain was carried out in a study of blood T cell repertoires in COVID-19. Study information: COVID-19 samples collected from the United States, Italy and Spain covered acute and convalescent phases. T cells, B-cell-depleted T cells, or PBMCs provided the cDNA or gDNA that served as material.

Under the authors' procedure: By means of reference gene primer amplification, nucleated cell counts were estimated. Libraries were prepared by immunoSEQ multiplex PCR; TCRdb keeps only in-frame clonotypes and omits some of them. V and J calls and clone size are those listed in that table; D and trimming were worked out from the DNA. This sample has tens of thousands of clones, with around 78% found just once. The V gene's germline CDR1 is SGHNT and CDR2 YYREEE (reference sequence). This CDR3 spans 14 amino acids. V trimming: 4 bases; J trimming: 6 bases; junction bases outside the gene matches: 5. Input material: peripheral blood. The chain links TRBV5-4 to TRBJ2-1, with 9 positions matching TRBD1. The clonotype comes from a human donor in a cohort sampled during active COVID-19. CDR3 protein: CASSPRTGANEQFF. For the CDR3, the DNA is TGTGCCAGCAGCCCGAGGACAGGGGCCAATGAGCAGTTCTTC.